These T cell receptor beta chains were read from a single sample in a study of T cell responses to AZD1222 COVID-19 vaccine. Assay used: immunoSEQ multiplex PCR; TCRdb lists only in-frame clones, some missing. Here the sample spans 65,000 to 75,000 clones, approximately 90% being singletons. The starting material was peripheral blood, obtained 28 days after the second dose of the MenACWY control vaccine. The receptors here all came from an adult who received the MenACWY meningococcal vaccine as a control. Both conserved end residues are part of each CDR3. Each record gives: D gene, V gene, clone size, J gene, CDR3 length, CDR3 protein, CDR3 DNA. D genes are given only for firm matches. Expanded clones get a size class; other rows say once, few or many, or leave the size out.

NA	TRBV3-1/TRBV3-2	NA	TRBJ1-1	11	CASRHNTEAFF	TGTGCCAGCAGACATAACACTGAAGCTTTCTTT
NA	TRBV6-5	NA	TRBJ2-2	14	CASSIHSNTGELFF	TGTGCCAGCAGCATCCATTCGAACACCGGGGAGCTGTTTTTT
NA	TRBV28	NA	TRBJ2-7	12	CASSLYGYEQYF	TGTGCCAGCAGTTTATATGGGTACGAGCAGTACTTC
TRBD1	TRBV10-3	NA	TRBJ2-2	16	CAISEPGQGWTGELFF	TGTGCCATCAGTGAGCCCGGACAGGGTTGGACCGGGGAGCTGTTTTTT
TRBD1	TRBV7-2	NA	TRBJ2-7	16	CASSLAGTGDVYEQYF	TGTGCCAGCAGCTTGGCCGGGACAGGGGACGTATACGAGCAGTACTTC
TRBD1	TRBV5-6	NA	TRBJ2-7	14	CASSETGVSYEQYF	TGTGCCAGCAGTGAGACAGGGGTCTCCTACGAGCAGTACTTC
NA	TRBV3-1/TRBV3-2	few	TRBJ1-1	14	CASSPIQGAAEAFF	TGTGCCAGCAGCCCTATACAAGGGGCTGCTGAAGCTTTCTTT
NA	TRBV28	NA	TRBJ1-5	15	CASNDWTISNQPQHF	TGTGCCAGCAACGACTGGACAATTAGCAATCAGCCCCAGCATTTT
TRBD2	TRBV10-1	NA	TRBJ2-2	13	CASSGTSSGELFF	TGCGCCAGCAGTGGGACTAGCTCCGGGGAGCTGTTTTTT
NA	TRBV6-5	NA	TRBJ2-2	12	CASSSSTGELFF	TGTGCCAGCAGTTCCTCAACCGGGGAGCTGTTTTTT
NA	TRBV28	NA	TRBJ1-3	14	CASSLWGSGNTIYF	TGTGCCAGCAGTTTATGGGGTTCTGGAAACACCATATATTTT